This TCR beta chain is drawn from a study of T cell repertoires in cytomegalovirus infection. Study overall: HLA-B-restricted CMV epitopes that are well studied were used alongside recently identified HLA-C-restricted ones. Public TCR beta signatures indicated both CMV infection and matching HLA type. The study, taken as a whole, reports: Ex vivo, HLA-C-restricted CMV-specific TCR beta clonotypes prevailed over the rest of the response. Carriers of CMV and the relevant HLA type were discriminated by public TCR beta frequency.

CDR3 size: 12 residues. Germline V gene data show CDR1 as KGHDR and CDR2 as SFDVKD. V lost 2 bases and J lost 7, with 5 bases in between. A single record per CDR3 protein comes from TCRdb applying MiXCR to the reads. The sample contains roughly 350,000 distinct CDR3 sequences, about 35% of which appear only once. This clonotype was seen a handful of times. Its antigen is still unknown. The material sequenced was cultured PBMCs, taken from culture after CMV antigen stimulation. The receptor was derived from a human donor in good health (CMV status not recorded). Some clones in this sample may be carry-over from other donors' samples. The rearrangement links TRBV24-1 to TRBJ2-1; tentative D call: TRBD2 (5 bases). Written as DNA, the CDR3 is TGTGCCACCAGTGATTCGGGGAATGAGCAGTTCTTC. The encoded protein is CATSDSGNEQFF.